This TCR beta chain appears in the sequencing data of a study of metastatic and nonmetastatic thyroid tumors. Background on the study: The authors compared repertoires across blood and tumor or nodule tissue from malignant and benign thyroid patients.

Study conclusions and caveats: As reported, TCR beta diversity in blood and tumor was significantly higher in malignant thyroid tumors than in benign nodules.

This clone came up many times. The antigen is not known. Each patient went into thyroid surgery without having received any treatment. Authors' methods: Between-group CDR3 differences, defined by clinicopathological status, yielded a distant-metastasis classifier for papillary thyroid cancer. TCRdb reprocessed the PCR reads via MiXCR. The authors' filters were not applied to this entry. Among about 16,000 clones listed, under 40% were seen once. The clonotype was recovered from a male donor with papillary thyroid cancer or a benign thyroid nodule (not recorded which). Some clones in this sample may be carry-over from other donors' samples. The sample was tumor tissue.

The CDR3 protein is CASSPQGLAGGRGQETQYF. Written as DNA, the CDR3 is TGTGCCAGCTCACCGCAGGGACTAGCGGGGGGGCGAGGCCAAGAGACCCAGTACTTC. The chain carries TRBV18 and TRBJ2-5; 16 bases fit TRBD2. Per the germline V gene, CDR1 is KGHSH and CDR2 is LQKENI. V shed 3 bases, J shed 1 base, and the junction held 8 bases outside the gene matches. CDR3 length equals 19 residues.